The 22 T cell receptor beta chains presented below share a single source sample, sequenced in a study of post-analysis software for immune sequencing data. Unique molecular identifiers were built into the TCR beta cDNA libraries. TCRdb recomputed calls from the PCR reads with MiXCR, one row per CDR3 protein. Of fewer than 550,000 distinct CDR3 sequences in the sample, around 36% are singletons; the top ten hold around 5.9%. No antigen is known for these receptors. Findings and limits, study-wide: Elevated frequency relative to controls characterized roughly 5 TRBV segments in patients, TRBV5-6, TRBV5-1 and TRBV20-1 among them.

Sequenced: blood. The receptors were sampled from a girl aged 2-17 years with multiple sclerosis.

As for this clonotype: The junction departs from the called germline gene at one end, perhaps through a read error. The genes are TRBV5-6 and TRBJ1-2; D unresolved. The CDR3 spans 12 residues. Germline CDR1 is SGHDT and CDR2 is YYEEEE. CDR3 residues: CANSLVPYGYTF. The CDR3 DNA reads TGTGCCAACAGCTTGGTCCCTTATGGCTACACCTTC.

The V and J genes are TRBV29-1 and TRBJ2-7; no firm D call. Trimming took 1 base from V and 3 from J, leaving 7 bases between them. This CDR3 region has 12 residues. Germline loops: CDR1 SQVTM, CDR2 ANQGSEA. CDR3: CSVEGEGYEQYF. CDR3 DNA: TGCAGCGTTGAAGGGGAAGGCTACGAGCAGTACTTC.

This clonotype was detected a few times. The chain employs TRBV7-9 and TRBJ2-6, with no clear D. Trimming left V 5 bases short and J 0 bases short, with 5 bases between. Germline V gene lookup returns CDR1 SEHNR and CDR2 FQNEAQ (reference sequence). The CDR3 loop spans 14 amino acids. DNA of the CDR3: TGTGCCAGCAGCCCAATCTCTGGGGCCAACGTCCTGACTTTC. Translated, it gives CASSPISGANVLTF.

This clonotype was observed a handful of times. This chain uses TRBV9 with TRBJ1-4; D gene uncertain. Per germline, CDR1 SGDLS and CDR2 YYNGEE. V was clipped by 0 bases and J by 7 bases, with 7 bases between them. The CDR3 length is 13 residues. Written as DNA, the CDR3 is TGTGCCAGCAGCGTAGGGAACGGTGAAAAACTGTTTTTT. It translates to CASSVGNGEKLFF.

This clonotype was detected only once. The chain links TRBV18 to TRBJ1-2; D not resolved. The germline V gene has CDR1 KGHSH and CDR2 LQKENI. Trimming pared 6 bases from V and 5 bases from J, leaving 13 bases between. This CDR3 is 13 amino acids long. As DNA, the CDR3 is TGTGCCAGCTCCTTACTGGAGGGATATGGCTACACCTTC. Translation gives CASSLLEGYGYTF.

The chain links TRBV18 to TRBJ2-2; a possible D gene is TRBD1 (6 bases). The CDR3 sequence is 15 residues long. V dropped 2 bases and J dropped 2 bases, with 9 bases sitting between them. CDR1 is KGHSH and CDR2 is LQKENI in the germline V gene. CDR3 sequence (DNA): TGTGCCAGCTCACCAACGACAGGAAACACCGGGGAGCTGTTTTTT. Protein: CASSPTTGNTGELFF.

This clonotype came up a few times. This chain uses TRBV11-2 with TRBJ2-7, with D possibly TRBD2 on 7 matching bases. Trimming pared 4 bases from V and 5 bases from J, leaving 18 bases between. The length of the CDR3 is 15 residues. CDR1 is SGHAT and CDR2 is FQNNGV in the germline V gene. CDR3 bases: TGTGCCAGCAGCTCATGGACTAGGGACAAAGACGAGCAGTACTTC. It specifies CASSSWTRDKDEQYF.

CDR3 bases: TGCAGTGCTAGAGATCCGGGCGGGGTCCTCTCCTACGAGCAGTACTTC. Its protein is CSARDPGGVLSYEQYF. The chain combines TRBV20-1 with TRBJ2-7, with a possible D match to TRBD2 (6 bases). V dropped 0 bases and J dropped 0 bases, with 15 bases sitting between them. This CDR3 comprises 16 residues. Germline V gene lookup returns CDR1 DFQATT and CDR2 SNEGSKA (reference sequence).

CDR3 DNA: TGTGCCAGCAGCGGACCGGGACGGGAAGCTTTCTTT. The encoded protein is CASSGPGREAFF. V gene TRBV9 combines with J gene TRBJ1-1, with D perhaps TRBD1 (5 bases). V dropped 3 bases and J dropped 8 bases, with 11 bases sitting between them. Germline V gene lookup returns CDR1 SGDLS and CDR2 YYNGEE. The CDR3 totals 12 residues. The whole variable domain, remainder taken from reference TRBV9 and TRBJ1-1, is DSGVTQTPKHLITATGQRVTLRCSPRSGDLSVYWYQQSLDQGLQFLIQYYNGEERAKGNILERFSAQQFPDLHSELNLSSLELGDSALYFCASSGPGREAFFGQGTRLTVV.

V and J are TRBV6-5 and TRBJ1-1, with D perhaps TRBD1 (6 bases). The CDR3 covers 17 residues. Germline CDR1 is MNHEY and CDR2 is SVGAGI. Trimming took 2 bases from V and 6 from J, leaving 22 bases between them. The DNA of the CDR3 is TGTGCCAGCAGTTACCGATCCCCGAGGGTGGGGGGCCCTGAAGCTTTCTTT. This gives the protein CASSYRSPRVGGPEAFF.

This chain joins TRBV3-1 and TRBJ2-3; tentatively, D is TRBD1 (5 bases). The ends were cut back, 0 bases at V and 0 bases at J, with 10 bases in the middle. In germline, CDR1 is LGHDT, CDR2 YNNKEL (reference sequence). The CDR3 loop spans 16 amino acids. DNA of the CDR3: TGTGCCAGCAGCCAAGAAACAGGAACTAGCACAGATACGCAGTATTTT. Residues: CASSQETGTSTDTQYF.

The rearrangement uses TRBV20-1 and TRBJ2-5; the match to TRBD2 covers 12 bases. This CDR3 region has 16 residues. Germline CDR1 reads DFQATT; CDR2 reads SNEGSKA (reference sequence). Unmatched junction bases numbered 7, after V lost 4 bases and J lost 1 base. The CDR3 bases are TGCAGTGCTACAATAGCTAGCGGGGGGGGCCAAGAGACCCAGTACTTC. This sequence encodes CSATIASGGGQETQYF.

In this sample, this clonotype turned up a few times. The chain employs TRBV5-1 and TRBJ2-3; TRBD2 aligns across 14 bases. V gave up 3 bases and J gave up 5 bases; unmatched junction bases: 5. The CDR3 is made up of 16 amino acids. Germline V gene data show CDR1 as SGHRS and CDR2 as YFSETQ. In nucleotides, the CDR3 is TGCGCCAGCAGCTCGACGACTAGCGGGGGGGGAGATACGCAGTATTTT. Amino acid sequence: CASSSTTSGGGDTQYF.

The V call is TRBV7-9, the J call TRBJ2-3; D unclear. Looked up from germline, CDR1 is SEHNR and CDR2 is FQNEAQ (reference sequence). This CDR3 spans 15 amino acids. Trimming removed 1 base from V and 1 base from J, with 9 bases in between. This chain's CDR3 is CASSLVPGRTDTQYF. The CDR3 DNA is TGTGCCAGCAGCTTAGTCCCGGGCCGCACAGATACGCAGTATTTT.

DNA of the CDR3: TGTGCCAGCAGTCCGGGACTAGCGGGGAGCTCCTACAATGAGCAGTTCTTC. It encodes CASSPGLAGSSYNEQFF. The V call is TRBV12-3 or TRBV12-4, the J call TRBJ2-1; the match to TRBD2 covers 13 bases. This CDR3 is built from 17 residues. J was trimmed by 0 bases and V by 5 bases; bases with no gene match: 4.

This rearrangement joins TRBV4-1 to TRBJ2-7, with D possibly being TRBD1 (6 bases). This CDR3 contains 15 residues. V lost 0 bases and J lost 3, with 12 bases in between. Germline V gene data show CDR1 as MGHRA and CDR2 as YSYEKL. CDR3 amino acids: CASSQEPQGIYEQYF. As DNA, the CDR3 is TGCGCCAGCAGCCAAGAACCGCAGGGGATCTACGAGCAGTACTTC.

This clonotype was detected only a few times. This chain links TRBV5-5 with TRBJ2-3; D gene ambiguous. The V end lost 4 bases, the J end lost 0 bases, and 15 bases lay between the germline ends. The CDR3 has 16 residues. The germline CDR1 and CDR2 sequences are SGHKS and YYEKEE (reference sequence). The CDR3 DNA reads as TGTGCCAGCAGCCCTCTAATAGCCCAAAGCACAGATACGCAGTATTTT. This encodes CASSPLIAQSTDTQYF.

This clonotype was counted only a few times. This chain uses TRBV4-1 with TRBJ2-7; D is tentatively TRBD1 or TRBD2 (5 bases each). This CDR3 comprises 15 residues. The V and J ends lost 4 bases and 5 bases respectively, with 18 bases between them. CDR1 and CDR2 (germline): MGHRA, YSYEKL. The chain's CDR3 is CASSPDLGTQDEQYF. CDR3 nucleotide sequence: TGCGCCAGCAGCCCAGACTTGGGGACGCAGGACGAGCAGTACTTC.

This rearrangement joins TRBV4-1 to TRBJ2-3; D might be TRBD1 (6 bases). Germline CDR1 is MGHRA and CDR2 is YSYEKL. V shed 0 bases and J shed 3 bases, with 19 bases lying between them. This CDR3 comprises 18 residues. The CDR3 nucleotides read TGCGCCAGCAGCCAAGATAGTATAGGGGCAGGGGTGACAGATACGCAGTATTTT. This translates into CASSQDSIGAGVTDTQYF.

In DNA form, the CDR3 reads TGTGCCAGCAGTTTAGCACGGGGGGGCGACACTGAAGCTTTCTTT. Its translation: CASSLARGGDTEAFF. The rearrangement uses TRBV12-3 or TRBV12-4 and TRBJ1-1; D is perhaps TRBD1 (6 bases). The V gene lost 0 bases and the J gene lost 3 bases, with 11 bases spanning the gap. The CDR3 length is 15 residues.

This chain joins TRBV12-3 or TRBV12-4 and TRBJ2-5, with 11 bases that match TRBD2. V dropped 3 bases and J dropped 7; count of bases not matched to a gene: 13. The CDR3 has 17 residues. The CDR3 nucleotides are TGTGCCAGCAGTTTGTCTAGCGGGGGGCCCCAGGTAGGGACCCAGTACTTC. It is translated as CASSLSSGGPQVGTQYF.

This clonotype was detected a few times. The V call is TRBV27, the J call TRBJ2-3, with D uncertain. The CDR3 covers 16 residues. The germline V gene has CDR1 MNHEY and CDR2 SMNVEV (reference sequence). The V gene lost 3 bases and the J gene lost 4 bases, with 17 bases spanning the gap. The CDR3 is CASSFKLVGAADTQYF. In DNA, the CDR3 is TGTGCCAGCAGTTTCAAGCTAGTTGGTGCCGCAGATACGCAGTATTTT.